The entry below gives a single T cell receptor beta chain sequence along with its context. Its antigen is unidentified. These data belong to a study of metastatic and nonmetastatic thyroid tumors. Study-level information: For malignant and benign thyroid patients, tumor or nodule tissue and blood were the sources whose repertoires were compared.

Each patient came to thyroid surgery without any prior treatment (of any kind). Original data processing: The distant-metastasis classifier for papillary thyroid cancer was built from CDR3 differences across clinicopathological groups. Via MiXCR, TCRdb re-called the PCR reads. These V and J calls are TCRdb output, not the study's own analysis. The profile shows 20,000 to 25,000 clones, approximately 14% of them singletons. General observations from the study: Benign nodules were reported to have significantly lower TCR beta diversity than malignant thyroid tumors, in blood and tumor.

The germline V gene has CDR1 MDHEN and CDR2 SYDVKM. There are 13 residues in the CDR3. V lost 9 bases and J 4 bases, leaving 15 bases between the germline ends. The receptor comes from a female donor with papillary thyroid cancer or a benign thyroid nodule (not recorded which). Some clones in this sample may be carry-over from other donors' samples. The sequenced sample was blood. The genes are TRBV28 and TRBJ1-2; perhaps TRBD1 as D (5 bases). CDR3 in amino acids: CASNQGLGYGYTF. The CDR3 nucleotides read TGTGCCAGTAATCAGGGTCTAGGCTATGGCTACACCTTC.